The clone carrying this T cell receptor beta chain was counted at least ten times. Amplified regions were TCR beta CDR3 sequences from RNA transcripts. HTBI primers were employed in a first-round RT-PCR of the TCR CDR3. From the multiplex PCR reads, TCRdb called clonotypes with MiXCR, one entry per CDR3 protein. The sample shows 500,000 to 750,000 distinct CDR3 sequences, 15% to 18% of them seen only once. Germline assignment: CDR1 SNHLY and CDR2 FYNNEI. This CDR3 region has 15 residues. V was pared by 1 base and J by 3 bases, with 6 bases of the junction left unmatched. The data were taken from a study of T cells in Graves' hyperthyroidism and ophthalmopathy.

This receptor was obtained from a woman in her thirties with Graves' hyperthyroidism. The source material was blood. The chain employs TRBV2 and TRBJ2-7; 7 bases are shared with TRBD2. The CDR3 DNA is TGTGCCAGCAGTGAAGTGGGGCGGGAGAACTACGAGCAGTACTTC. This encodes CASSEVGRENYEQYF.